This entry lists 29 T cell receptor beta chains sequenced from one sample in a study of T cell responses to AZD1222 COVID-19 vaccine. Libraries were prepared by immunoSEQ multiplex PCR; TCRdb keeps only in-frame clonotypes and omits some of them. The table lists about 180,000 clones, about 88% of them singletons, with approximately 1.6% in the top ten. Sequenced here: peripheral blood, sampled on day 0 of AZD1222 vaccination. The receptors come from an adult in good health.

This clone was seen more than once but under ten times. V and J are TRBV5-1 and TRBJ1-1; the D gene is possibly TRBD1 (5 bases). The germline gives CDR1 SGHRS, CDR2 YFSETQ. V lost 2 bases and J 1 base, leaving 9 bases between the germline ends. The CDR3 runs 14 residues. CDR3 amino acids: CASSLDGGNTEAFF. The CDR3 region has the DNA TGCGCCAGCAGCTTAGACGGGGGGAACACTGAAGCTTTCTTT.

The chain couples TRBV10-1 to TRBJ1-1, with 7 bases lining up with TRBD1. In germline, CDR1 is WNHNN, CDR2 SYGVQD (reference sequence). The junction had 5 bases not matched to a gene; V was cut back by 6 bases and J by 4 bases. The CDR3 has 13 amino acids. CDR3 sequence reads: CASSGDRSTEAFF. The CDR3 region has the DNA TGCGCCAGCAGCGGGGACAGATCCACTGAAGCTTTCTTT.

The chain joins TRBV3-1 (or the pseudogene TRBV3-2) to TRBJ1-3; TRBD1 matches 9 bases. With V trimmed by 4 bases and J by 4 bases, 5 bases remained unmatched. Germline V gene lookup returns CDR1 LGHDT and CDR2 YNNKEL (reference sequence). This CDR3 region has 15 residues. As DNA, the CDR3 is TGTGCCAGCAGCCTGGGACAGGGTGGCGGAAACACCATATATTTT. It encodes CASSLGQGGGNTIYF.

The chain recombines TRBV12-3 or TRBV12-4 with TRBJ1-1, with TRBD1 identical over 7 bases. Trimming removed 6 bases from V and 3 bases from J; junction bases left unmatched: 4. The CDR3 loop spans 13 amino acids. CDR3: CASSLGTDTEAFF. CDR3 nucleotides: TGTGCCAGCAGCCTAGGGACAGACACTGAAGCTTTCTTT.

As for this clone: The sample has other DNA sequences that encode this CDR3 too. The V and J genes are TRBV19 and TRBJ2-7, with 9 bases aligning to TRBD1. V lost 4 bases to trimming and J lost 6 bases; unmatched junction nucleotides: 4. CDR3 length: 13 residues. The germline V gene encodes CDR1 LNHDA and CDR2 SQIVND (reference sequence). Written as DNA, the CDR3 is TGTGCCAGTAGTAGGGACAGGGAGGGCGAGCAGTACGTC. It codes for CASSRDREGEQYV.

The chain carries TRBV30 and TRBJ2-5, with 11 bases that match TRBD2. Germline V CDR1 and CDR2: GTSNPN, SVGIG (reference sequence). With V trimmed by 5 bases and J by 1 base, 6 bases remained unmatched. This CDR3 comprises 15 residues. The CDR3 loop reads CAWGGLAVSQETQYF. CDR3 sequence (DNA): TGTGCCTGGGGGGGACTAGCGGTTTCCCAAGAGACCCAGTACTTC.

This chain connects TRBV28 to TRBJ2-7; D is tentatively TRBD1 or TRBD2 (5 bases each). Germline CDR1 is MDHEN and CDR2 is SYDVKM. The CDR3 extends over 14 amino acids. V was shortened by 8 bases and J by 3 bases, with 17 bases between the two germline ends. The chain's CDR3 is CASQTGTGLYEQYF. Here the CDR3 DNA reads TGTGCCAGCCAGACCGGGACGGGGCTCTACGAGCAGTACTTC.

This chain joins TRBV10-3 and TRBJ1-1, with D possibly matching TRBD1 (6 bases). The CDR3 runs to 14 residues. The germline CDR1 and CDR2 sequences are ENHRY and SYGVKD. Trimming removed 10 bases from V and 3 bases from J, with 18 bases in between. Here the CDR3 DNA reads TGTGCCACCTGTAGCGGGGGGCCCCACACTGAAGCTTTCTTT. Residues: CATCSGGPHTEAFF.

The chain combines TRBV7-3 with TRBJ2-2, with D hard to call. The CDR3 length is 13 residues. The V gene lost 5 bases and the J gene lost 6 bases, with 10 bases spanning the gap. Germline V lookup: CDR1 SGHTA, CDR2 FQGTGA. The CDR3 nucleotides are TGTGCCAGCAGCCAGAGTAGTTCCGGGGAGCTGTTTTTT. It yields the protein CASSQSSSGELFF.

CDR3 residues: CASRMPSDYNEQFF. The CDR3 coding sequence is TGTGCCAGTAGAATGCCTTCCGATTACAATGAGCAGTTCTTC. The chain uses TRBV19 and TRBJ2-1; D gene ambiguous. The V gene lost 6 bases and the J gene lost 4 bases, with 13 bases spanning the gap. Germline V gives CDR1 LNHDA, CDR2 SQIVND (reference sequence). The CDR3 has 14 amino acids.

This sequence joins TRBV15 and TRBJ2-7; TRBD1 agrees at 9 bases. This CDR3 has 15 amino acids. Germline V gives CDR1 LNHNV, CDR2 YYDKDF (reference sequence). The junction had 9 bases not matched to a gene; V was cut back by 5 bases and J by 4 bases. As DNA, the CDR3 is TGTGCCACCAGCCCTCGGACAGGGGTAGGGTACGAGCAGTACTTC. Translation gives CATSPRTGVGYEQYF.

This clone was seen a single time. CDR3 residues: CASSRVGGVTEAFF. The CDR3 coding sequence is TGCGCCAGCAGCCGGGTTGGGGGTGTCACTGAAGCTTTCTTT. This chain connects TRBV5-1 to TRBJ1-1; D possibly corresponds to TRBD1 (5 bases). Deletions cut 4 bases from V and 4 bases from J, with 14 bases between. The CDR3 spans 14 residues. Germline CDR1 SGHRS, CDR2 YFSETQ.

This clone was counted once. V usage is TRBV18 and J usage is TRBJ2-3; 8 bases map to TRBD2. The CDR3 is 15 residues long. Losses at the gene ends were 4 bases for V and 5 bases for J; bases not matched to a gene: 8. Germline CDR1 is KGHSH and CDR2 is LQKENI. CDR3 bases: TGTGCCAGCTCACGAGGTAGCGGGGTTGTAGATACGCAGTATTTT. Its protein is CASSRGSGVVDTQYF. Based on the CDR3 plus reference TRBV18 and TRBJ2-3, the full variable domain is NAGVMQNPRHLVRRRGQEARLRCSPMKGHSHVYWYRQLPEEGLKFMVYLQKENIIDESGMPKERFSAEFPKEGPSILRIQQVVRGDSAAYFCASSRGSGVVDTQYFGPGTRLTVL.

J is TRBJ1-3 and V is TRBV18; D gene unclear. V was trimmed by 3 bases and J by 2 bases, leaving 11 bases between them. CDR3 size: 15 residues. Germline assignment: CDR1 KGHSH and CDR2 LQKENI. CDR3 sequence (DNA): TGTGCCAGCTCACCGCCGGTAGTCACTGGAAACACCATATATTTT. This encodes CASSPPVVTGNTIYF.

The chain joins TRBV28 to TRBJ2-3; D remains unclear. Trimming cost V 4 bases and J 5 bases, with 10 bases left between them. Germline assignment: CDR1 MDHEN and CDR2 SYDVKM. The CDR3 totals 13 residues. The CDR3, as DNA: TGTGCCAGCAGTTCACCCGATCGAGATACGCAGTATTTT. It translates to CASSSPDRDTQYF.

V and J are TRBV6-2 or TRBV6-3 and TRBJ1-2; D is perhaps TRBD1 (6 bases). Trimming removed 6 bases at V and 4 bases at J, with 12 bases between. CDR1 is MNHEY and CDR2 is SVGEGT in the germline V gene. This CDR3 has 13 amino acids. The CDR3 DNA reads TGTGCCAGCAGCTCACAGGGTAGCTATGGCTACACCTTC. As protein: CASSSQGSYGYTF.

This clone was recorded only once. DNA for the CDR3: TGTGCCAGCAGCGAAGCGGACAGGGCTGCGAATGGCTACACCTTC. As protein: CASSEADRAANGYTF. The V call is TRBV7-9, the J call TRBJ1-2, with TRBD1 matching 8 bases. There are 15 residues in the CDR3. The ends lost 5 bases at V and 6 bases at J; junction bases unmatched: 11. From germline, CDR1 is SEHNR and CDR2 FQNEAQ (reference sequence).

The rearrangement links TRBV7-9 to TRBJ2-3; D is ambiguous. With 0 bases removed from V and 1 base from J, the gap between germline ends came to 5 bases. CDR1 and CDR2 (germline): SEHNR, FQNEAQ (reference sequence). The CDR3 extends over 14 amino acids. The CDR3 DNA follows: TGTGCCAGCAGCTTAGCTGGTGGCACAGATACGCAGTATTTT. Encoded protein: CASSLAGGTDTQYF.

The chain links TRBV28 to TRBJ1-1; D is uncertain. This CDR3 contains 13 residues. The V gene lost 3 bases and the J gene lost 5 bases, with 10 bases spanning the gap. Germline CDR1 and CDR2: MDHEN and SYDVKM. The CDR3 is CASSLTLPTEAFF. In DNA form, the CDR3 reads TGTGCCAGCAGTTTGACCTTACCAACTGAAGCTTTCTTT. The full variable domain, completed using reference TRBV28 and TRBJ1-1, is DVKVTQSSRYLVKRTGEKVFLECVQDMDHENMFWYRQDPGLGLRLIYFSYDVKMKEKGDIPEGYSVSREKKERFSLILESASTNQTSMYLCASSLTLPTEAFFGQGTRLTVV.

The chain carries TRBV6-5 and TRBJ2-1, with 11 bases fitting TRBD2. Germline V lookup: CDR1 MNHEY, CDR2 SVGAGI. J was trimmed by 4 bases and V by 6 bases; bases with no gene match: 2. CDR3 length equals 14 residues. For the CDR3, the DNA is TGTGCCAGCAGGCGACTAGCGGGGTACAATGAGCAGTTCTTC. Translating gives CASRRLAGYNEQFF.

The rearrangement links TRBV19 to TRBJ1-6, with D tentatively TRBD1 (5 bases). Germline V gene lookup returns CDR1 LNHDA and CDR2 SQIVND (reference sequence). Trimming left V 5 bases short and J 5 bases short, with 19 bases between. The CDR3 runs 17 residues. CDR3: CASSFSGSRGNNSPLHF. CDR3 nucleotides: TGTGCCAGTAGTTTTTCCGGCAGCCGGGGCAATAATTCACCCCTCCACTTT.

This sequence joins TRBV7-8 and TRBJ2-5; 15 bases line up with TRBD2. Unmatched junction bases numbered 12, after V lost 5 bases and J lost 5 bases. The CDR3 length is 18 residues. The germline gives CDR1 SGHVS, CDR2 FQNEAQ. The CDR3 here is CASSPRTSGGAGKETQYF. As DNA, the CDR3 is TGTGCCAGCAGCCCACGGACTAGCGGGGGGGCCGGGAAGGAGACCCAGTACTTC.

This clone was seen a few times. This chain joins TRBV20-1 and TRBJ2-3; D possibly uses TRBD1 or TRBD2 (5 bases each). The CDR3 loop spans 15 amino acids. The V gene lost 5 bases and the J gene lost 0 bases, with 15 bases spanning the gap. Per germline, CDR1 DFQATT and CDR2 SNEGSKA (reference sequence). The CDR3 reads CSAGGGSSSTDTQYF. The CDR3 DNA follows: TGCAGTGCTGGTGGGGGATCCTCTAGCACAGATACGCAGTATTTT.

The CDR3 DNA reads TGTGCCAGCAGTTACTCGGGTAGCGCTGGGGCCAACGTCCTGACTTTC. Amino acid sequence: CASSYSGSAGANVLTF. The rearrangement links TRBV6-5 to TRBJ2-6; possible D gene TRBD2, 5 bases. CDR1 MNHEY and CDR2 SVGAGI come from the germline V gene. Trimming removed 0 bases at V and 2 bases at J, with 8 bases between. CDR3 length: 16 residues.

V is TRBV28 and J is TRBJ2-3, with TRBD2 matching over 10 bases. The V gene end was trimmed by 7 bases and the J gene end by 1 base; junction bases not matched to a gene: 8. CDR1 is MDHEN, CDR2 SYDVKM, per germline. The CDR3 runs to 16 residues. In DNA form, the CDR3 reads TGTGCCAGCACCGCGGCCGGGACTAGCGGCACAGATACGCAGTATTTT. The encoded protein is CASTAAGTSGTDTQYF.

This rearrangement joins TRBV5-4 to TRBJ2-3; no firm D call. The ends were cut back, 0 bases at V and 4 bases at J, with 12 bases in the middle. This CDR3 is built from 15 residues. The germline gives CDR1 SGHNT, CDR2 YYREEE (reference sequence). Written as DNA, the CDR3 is TGTGCCAGCAGCTTGGGGCCAGGCGAGCCAGATACGCAGTATTTT. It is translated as CASSLGPGEPDTQYF. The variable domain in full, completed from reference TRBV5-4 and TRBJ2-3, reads ETGVTQSPTHLIKTRGQQVTLRCSSQSGHNTVSWYQQALGQGPQFIFQYYREEENGRGNFPPRFSGLQFPNYSSELNVNALELDDSALYLCASSLGPGEPDTQYFGPGTRLTVL.

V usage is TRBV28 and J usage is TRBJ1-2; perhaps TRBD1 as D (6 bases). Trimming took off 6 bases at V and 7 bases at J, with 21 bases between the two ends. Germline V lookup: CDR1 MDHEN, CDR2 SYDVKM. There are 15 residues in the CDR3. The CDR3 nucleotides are TGTGCCAGCAGGACGGGGGCAGGGCAAGGTCGTGGCTACACCTTC. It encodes CASRTGAGQGRGYTF.

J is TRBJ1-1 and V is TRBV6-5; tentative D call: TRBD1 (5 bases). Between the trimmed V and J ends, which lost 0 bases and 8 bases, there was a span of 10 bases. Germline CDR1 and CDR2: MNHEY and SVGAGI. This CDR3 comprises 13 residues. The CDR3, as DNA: TGTGCCAGCAGTTACTCTCCGACAGACGAAGCTTTCTTT. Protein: CASSYSPTDEAFF.

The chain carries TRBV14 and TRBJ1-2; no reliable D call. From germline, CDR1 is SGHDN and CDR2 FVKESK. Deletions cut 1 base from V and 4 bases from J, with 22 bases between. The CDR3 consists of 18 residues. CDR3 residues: CASSQVVRAGRVSYGYTF. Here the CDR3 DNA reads TGTGCCAGCAGCCAAGTGGTTCGGGCAGGCCGGGTATCCTATGGCTACACCTTC.